This is a list of T cell receptor beta chains from one sample in a study of T cell repertoires in cytomegalovirus infection. Their target antigens are unknown. TCRdb processed the reads anew with MiXCR; each CDR3 protein has one entry. The sample gives about 470,000 distinct CDR3 sequences, approximately 42% of which show up once; 40% to 50% is in the top ten. The sample was cultured PBMCs, taken from culture after CMV antigen stimulation. These TCRs come from a human donor in good health (CMV status not recorded). Some clones in this sample may be carry-over from other donors' samples. The CDR3 runs from the conserved cysteine through the conserved F or W. A D gene is named only where the DNA matches it firmly. Size tells how often a clone was seen (once, few, many) or the class of an expanded clone, and some rows leave it out.

D gene,V gene,clone size,J gene,CDR3 protein,CDR3 DNA
-,TRBV6-1,-,TRBJ2-5,CASGSAGQLGTQYF,TGTGCCAGCGGTTCGGCCGGACAGCTAGGGACCCAGTACTTC
TRBD1,TRBV11-2,-,TRBJ1-1,CASSTLQGMNTEAFF,TGTGCCAGCAGCACCCTACAGGGGATGAACACTGAAGCTTTCTTT
-,TRBV7-9,once,TRBJ1-2,CASSLVAGYTF,TGTGCCAGCAGCTTAGTAGCTGGCTACACCTTC
TRBD2,TRBV7-9,few,TRBJ2-7,CASSLGRTSGRAIPTYEQYF,TGTGCCAGCAGCTTAGGGAGGACTAGCGGGAGGGCAATCCCCACCTACGAGCAGTACTTC
-,TRBV11-3,few,TRBJ2-2,CASSQDGIHTGELFF,TGTGCCAGCAGCCAGGACGGTATTCACACCGGGGAGCTGTTTTTT
TRBD1,TRBV15,few,TRBJ1-6,CATSRDPGGGSPLHF,TGTGCCACCAGCAGAGATCCAGGGGGCGGTTCACCCCTCCACTTT
-,TRBV28,few,TRBJ2-5,CASSPSASDSLQETQYF,TGTGCCAGCAGCCCATCCGCGTCGGACAGCCTGCAAGAGACCCAGTACTTC
-,TRBV5-4,-,TRBJ2-3,CATGAIGDTQYF,TGTGCCACAGGGGCGATAGGAGATACGCAGTATTTT
-,TRBV5-1,-,TRBJ2-2,CASSSPTYGGELFF,TGCGCCAGCAGTTCACCTACGTATGGCGGGGAGCTGTTTTTT
-,TRBV10-3,-,TRBJ2-3,CATGSTDTQYF,TGTGCCACCGGAAGCACAGATACGCAGTATTTT
-,TRBV5-3,-,TRBJ2-7,CASSLEIGVTYEQYF,TGTGCCAGCAGCTTGGAAATAGGCGTTACCTACGAGCAGTACTTC
TRBD1,TRBV6-6,-,TRBJ2-3,CASSYSPGQGADTQYF,TGTGCCAGCAGTTACTCGCCGGGACAGGGAGCAGATACGCAGTATTTT
TRBD1,TRBV7-2,-,TRBJ2-5,CASSLTGGEIETQYF,TGTGCCAGCAGCTTGACAGGGGGGGAAATCGAGACCCAGTACTTC
-,TRBV4-3,-,TRBJ2-1,CASSRRLTPDNEQFF,TGCGCCAGCAGCCGGAGGCTAACCCCCGACAATGAGCAGTTCTTC
-,TRBV6-2/TRBV6-3,-,TRBJ1-2,CASSYRSYGYTF,TGTGCCAGCAGTTACAGGTCCTATGGCTACACCTTC
-,TRBV7-2,-,TRBJ2-5,CASTSGEWWQETQYF,TGTGCCAGCACCTCCGGGGAGTGGTGGCAAGAGACCCAGTACTTC
-,TRBV7-9,few,TRBJ2-7,CASSFPWSYEQYF,TGTGCCAGCAGCTTCCCCTGGAGCTACGAGCAGTACTTC
TRBD1,TRBV2,-,TRBJ1-4,CATSLQGTDEKLFF,TGTGCCACCTCACTACAGGGGACGGATGAAAAACTGTTTTTT
TRBD1,TRBV28,-,TRBJ1-1,CASSSRGQNTEAFF,TGTGCCAGCAGTTCTAGGGGGCAGAACACTGAAGCTTTCTTT
-,TRBV11-2,few,TRBJ2-3,CASSLAVFSTDTQYF,TGTGCCAGCAGCTTAGCAGTCTTTAGCACAGATACGCAGTATTTT
-,TRBV4-3,few,TRBJ2-1,CASSQEGGYNEQFF,TGCGCCAGCAGCCAAGAGGGCGGATACAATGAGCAGTTCTTC
TRBD2,TRBV7-2,-,TRBJ2-1,CASSYGTSGSLFF,TGTGCCAGCAGCTACGGGACTAGCGGGAGTCTGTTCTTC
TRBD1,TRBV12-3/TRBV12-4,few,TRBJ1-2,CASSGTGGGIGYTF,TGTGCCAGCAGTGGGACAGGGGGCGGGATTGGCTACACCTTC
TRBD1,TRBV4-1,-,TRBJ1-3,CASSQAGTGFSGNTIYF,TGCGCCAGCAGCCAAGCTGGGACAGGGTTCTCTGGAAACACCATATATTTT
-,TRBV7-2,few,TRBJ1-2,CASLSRNYGYTF,TGTGCCAGCCTCTCCCGGAACTATGGCTACACCTTC
TRBD1,TRBV7-2,many,TRBJ1-1,CASSLTGAEAFF,TGTGCCAGCAGCTTAACAGGGGCTGAAGCTTTCTTT
TRBD2,TRBV7-2,-,TRBJ2-1,CASSLEPGTSPNEQFF,TGTGCCAGCAGCCTCGAACCGGGGACTAGCCCTAATGAGCAGTTCTTC
-,TRBV4-1,few,TRBJ1-5,CASSRSSRSNQPQHF,TGCGCCAGCAGCCGCTCCTCCCGAAGTAATCAGCCCCAGCATTTT
-,TRBV4-1,-,TRBJ2-6,CASSQGTALGSGANVLTF,TGCGCCAGCAGCCAAGGGACAGCCCTGGGTTCTGGGGCCAACGTCCTGACTTTC
TRBD1,TRBV6-5,few,TRBJ2-7,CASSYPRQGAYEQYF,TGTGCCAGCAGCTACCCCCGGCAGGGGGCTTACGAGCAGTACTTC
-,TRBV7-2,-,TRBJ1-2,CASSFGEAWGYTF,TGTGCCAGTTCATTCGGGGAGGCGTGGGGCTACACCTTC
TRBD1,TRBV7-2,-,TRBJ1-5,CASSSLGQVRNQPQHF,TGTGCCAGCAGCTCCCTGGGACAGGTCCGCAATCAGCCCCAGCATTTT
-,TRBV19,-,TRBJ2-1,CASSIMATSTHKRQFF,TGTGCCAGTAGTATAATGGCCACTAGTACCCATAAGAGGCAGTTCTTC
TRBD2,TRBV12-3/TRBV12-4,-,TRBJ2-3,CASSFYRLAEGDTQYF,TGTGCCAGCAGTTTCTATCGGCTAGCGGAAGGAGATACGCAGTATTTT
-,TRBV5-6,many,TRBJ1-1,CASSLVPTGTEAFF,TGTGCCAGCAGCTTGGTGCCGACGGGAACTGAAGCTTTCTTT
-,TRBV7-9,-,TRBJ2-1,CASSLGWGKESYNEQFF,TGTGCCAGCAGCTTAGGGTGGGGAAAGGAGTCCTACAATGAGCAGTTCTTC
TRBD2,TRBV29-1,-,TRBJ2-1,CSAERSLAGGPWDNEQFF,TGCAGCGCCGAGAGGAGTCTAGCGGGAGGGCCGTGGGACAATGAGCAGTTCTTC
TRBD2,TRBV18,once,TRBJ2-7,CASSLMGLAGDYEQYF,TGTGCCAGCTCGCTAATGGGACTAGCGGGAGACTACGAGCAGTACTTC
TRBD2,TRBV27,few,TRBJ2-1,CASTRLAGEVNEQFF,TGTGCCAGCACCCGACTAGCGGGAGAAGTAAATGAGCAGTTCTTC
-,TRBV7-8,-,TRBJ2-2,CASSLGPGVTGELFF,TGTGCCAGCAGCTTAGGGCCCGGGGTGACCGGGGAGCTGTTTTTT
-,TRBV7-8,many,TRBJ2-1,CASSLQGRSSYNEQFF,TGTGCCAGCAGCTTACAGGGAAGGAGCTCCTACAATGAGCAGTTCTTC
TRBD1,TRBV19,few,TRBJ2-3,CASSIPRTGGRDTQYF,TGTGCCAGTAGTATCCCTAGGACAGGGGGCAGGGATACGCAGTATTTT
-,TRBV25-1,-,TRBJ2-7,CASSELSYSGLYEQYF,TGTGCCAGCAGTGAATTATCGTACTCGGGACTCTACGAGCAGTACTTC
-,TRBV6-1,-,TRBJ1-6,CASCLRNYNSPLHF,TGTGCCAGCTGCTTGAGGAACTATAATTCACCCCTCCACTTT
-,TRBV20-1,-,TRBJ2-5,CSALLGGSEEETQYF,TGCAGTGCTCTTCTGGGGGGTTCTGAGGAAGAGACCCAGTACTTC
-,TRBV5-4,-,TRBJ2-1,CASSLAASEVEQFF,TGTGCCAGCAGCTTGGCGGCCTCGGAGGTTGAGCAGTTCTTC
-,TRBV27,-,TRBJ2-7,CASSSRGIGDEQYF,TGTGCCAGCAGTTCCCGGGGTATCGGGGACGAGCAGTACTTC
-,TRBV6-2/TRBV6-3,few,TRBJ1-2,CASSSGFYGYTF,TGTGCCAGCAGCTCAGGATTCTATGGCTACACCTTC
TRBD2,TRBV7-2,-,TRBJ2-1,CASSARGGQGGNEQFF,TGTGCCAGCAGCGCCCGGGGGGGCCAGGGTGGCAATGAGCAGTTCTTC
-,TRBV19,-,TRBJ1-2,CASSIWGSDGYTF,TGTGCCAGTAGTATCTGGGGAAGTGATGGCTACACCTTC
-,TRBV7-9,-,TRBJ2-7,CASSSSVGGRDKATARAYEQYF,TGTGCCAGCAGCTCTTCTGTGGGAGGCAGGGACAAAGCAACGGCGAGGGCCTACGAGCAGTACTTC
-,TRBV20-1,few,TRBJ2-5,CSASQGQETQYF,TGCAGTGCTAGTCAGGGGCAAGAGACCCAGTACTTC
-,TRBV6-5,many,TRBJ1-3,CASSYGSGNTIYF,TGTGCCAGCAGTTACGGGTCTGGAAACACCATATATTTT
-,TRBV5-5,few,TRBJ2-7,CASSRRETYEQYF,TGTGCCAGCAGTCGTAGGGAGACCTACGAGCAGTACTTC
TRBD1,TRBV7-9,few,TRBJ1-5,CASSPAGTGLNQPQHF,TGTGCCAGCAGCCCCGCCGGGACAGGGCTAAATCAGCCCCAGCATTTT
-,TRBV7-2,few,TRBJ2-1,CASSTRDPYNEQFF,TGTGCCAGCAGCACCCGGGACCCATACAATGAGCAGTTCTTC